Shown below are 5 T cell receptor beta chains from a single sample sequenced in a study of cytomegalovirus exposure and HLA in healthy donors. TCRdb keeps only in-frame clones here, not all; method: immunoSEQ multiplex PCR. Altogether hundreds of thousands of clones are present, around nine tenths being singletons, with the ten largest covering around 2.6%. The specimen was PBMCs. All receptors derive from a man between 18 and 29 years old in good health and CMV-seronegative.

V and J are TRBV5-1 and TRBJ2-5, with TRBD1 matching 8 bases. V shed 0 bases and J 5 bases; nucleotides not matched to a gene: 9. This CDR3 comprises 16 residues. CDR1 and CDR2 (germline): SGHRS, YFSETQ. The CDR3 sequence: CASSLGDRGLRETQYF. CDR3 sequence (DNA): TGCGCCAGCAGCTTGGGAGACAGGGGTTTACGGGAGACCCAGTACTTC. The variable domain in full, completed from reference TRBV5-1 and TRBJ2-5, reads KAGVTQTPRYLIKTRGQQVTLSCSPISGHRSVSWYQQTPGQGLQFLFEYFSETQRNKGNFPGRFSGRQFSNSRSEMNVSTLELGDSALYLCASSLGDRGLRETQYFGPGTRLLVL.

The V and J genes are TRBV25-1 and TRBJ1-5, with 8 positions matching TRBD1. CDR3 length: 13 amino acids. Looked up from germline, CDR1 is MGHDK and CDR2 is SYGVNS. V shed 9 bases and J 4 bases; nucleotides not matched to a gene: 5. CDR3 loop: CARGQATNQPQHF. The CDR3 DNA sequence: TGTGCCAGGGGACAGGCAACTAATCAGCCCCAGCATTTT.

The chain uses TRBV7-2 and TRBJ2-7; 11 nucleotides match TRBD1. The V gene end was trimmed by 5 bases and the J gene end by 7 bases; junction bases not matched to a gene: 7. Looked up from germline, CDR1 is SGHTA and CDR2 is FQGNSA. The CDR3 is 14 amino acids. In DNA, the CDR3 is TGTGCCAGCAGCATAGGACAGGGGGCATATGAGCAGTACTTC. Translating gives CASSIGQGAYEQYF.

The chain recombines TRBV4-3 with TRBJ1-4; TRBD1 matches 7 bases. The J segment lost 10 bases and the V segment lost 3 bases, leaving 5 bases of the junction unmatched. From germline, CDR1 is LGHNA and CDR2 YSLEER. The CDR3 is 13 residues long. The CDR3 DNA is TGCGCCAGCAGCCAGAACCGGGACAGAAAACTGTTTTTT. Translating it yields CASSQNRDRKLFF.

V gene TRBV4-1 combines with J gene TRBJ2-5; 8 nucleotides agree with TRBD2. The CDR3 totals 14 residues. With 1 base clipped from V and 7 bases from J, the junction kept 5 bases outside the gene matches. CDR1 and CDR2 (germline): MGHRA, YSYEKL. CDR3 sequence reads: CASSQVGGAGTQYF. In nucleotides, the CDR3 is TGCGCCAGCAGCCAAGTCGGGGGGGCAGGGACCCAGTACTTC.